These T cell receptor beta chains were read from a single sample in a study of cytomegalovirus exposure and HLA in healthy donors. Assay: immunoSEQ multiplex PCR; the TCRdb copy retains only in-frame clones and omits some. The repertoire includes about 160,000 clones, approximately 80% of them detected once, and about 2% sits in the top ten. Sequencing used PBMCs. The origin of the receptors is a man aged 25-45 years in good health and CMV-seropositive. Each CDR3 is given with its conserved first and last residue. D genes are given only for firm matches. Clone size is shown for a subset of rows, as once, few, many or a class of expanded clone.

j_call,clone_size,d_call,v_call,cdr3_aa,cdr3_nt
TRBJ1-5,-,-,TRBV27,CASSLSEGSSNQPQHF,TGTGCCAGCAGTTTATCAGAGGGTTCGAGCAATCAGCCCCAGCATTTT
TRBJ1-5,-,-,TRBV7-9,CASSHAGGEGNQPQHF,TGTGCCAGCAGCCACGCGGGAGGGGAAGGGAATCAGCCCCAGCATTTT
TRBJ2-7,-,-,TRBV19,CASSIAHGGYEQYF,TGTGCCAGTAGTATAGCCCACGGCGGGTACGAGCAGTACTTC
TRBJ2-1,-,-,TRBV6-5,CASSSQGPLSYNEQFF,TGTGCCAGCAGTTCCCAGGGGCCCCTCTCCTACAATGAGCAGTTCTTC
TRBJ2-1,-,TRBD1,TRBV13,CASSAKTGGRTYNEQFF,TGTGCCAGCAGCGCTAAGACAGGGGGCAGGACCTACAATGAGCAGTTCTTC
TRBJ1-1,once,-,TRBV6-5,CASSHYNTEAFF,TGTGCCAGCAGCCACTATAACACTGAAGCTTTCTTT
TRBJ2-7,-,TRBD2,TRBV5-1,CASSLVRAGGSSYEQYF,TGCGCCAGCAGCTTGGTGCGGGCGGGGGGGAGCTCCTACGAGCAGTACTTC
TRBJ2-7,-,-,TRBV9,CASSPTGINSYEQYF,TGTGCCAGCAGCCCTACAGGGATCAATTCCTACGAGCAGTACTTC
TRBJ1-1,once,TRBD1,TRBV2,CASLRDRGPNAEAFF,TGTGCCAGCCTCCGGGACAGGGGTCCCAACGCTGAAGCTTTCTTT
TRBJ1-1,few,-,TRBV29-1,CSAGQVNTEAFF,TGCAGCGCTGGACAAGTGAACACTGAAGCTTTCTTT
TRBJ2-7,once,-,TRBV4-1,CASSQVETGAYEQYF,TGCGCCAGCAGCCAAGTGGAGACAGGAGCCTACGAGCAGTACTTC
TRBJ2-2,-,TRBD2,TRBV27,CASSPGLGLGTNTGELFF,TGTGCCAGCAGCCCAGGCCTGGGACTAGGCACGAACACCGGGGAGCTGTTTTTT
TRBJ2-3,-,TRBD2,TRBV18,CASSPTRLAGGTQYF,TGTGCCAGCTCACCTACGAGACTAGCGGGGGGGACGCAGTATTTT
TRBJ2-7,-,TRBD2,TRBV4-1,CASSQVSADSGGPSYEQYF,TGCGCCAGCAGCCAAGTATCCGCCGATAGCGGGGGGCCCTCCTACGAGCAGTACTTC
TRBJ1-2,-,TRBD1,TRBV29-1,CSVGDQGASGYTF,TGCAGCGTTGGGGACCAGGGGGCTTCTGGCTACACCTTC
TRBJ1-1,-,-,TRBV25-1,CASSEGRGTEAFF,TGTGCCAGCAGTGAAGGCCGGGGGACTGAAGCTTTCTTT